This TCR beta chain was captured in a study of identifying expanded T cells in peripheral blood. The protocol was immunoSEQ multiplex PCR, while the TCRdb copy is restricted to in-frame clones and leaves out a portion. The sample shows 90,000 or so clones, approximately 86% of them seen only once. The CDR3 sequence is 14 residues long. Trimming left V 0 bases short and J 4 bases short, with 8 bases between. The V gene's germline CDR1 is LNHNV and CDR2 YYDKDF (reference sequence). The source of this sequence is a person aged 18-69 years in good health. The sequenced sample was blood. The chain links TRBV15 to TRBJ2-3; D could derive from TRBD1 or TRBD2 (5 bases each). The CDR3: CATSRDGGPDTQYF. The CDR3 DNA follows: TGTGCCACCAGCAGAGATGGGGGACCAGATACGCAGTATTTT.